These 2 T cell receptor beta chains share one sample of origin, sequenced in a study of T cells in Graves' hyperthyroidism and ophthalmopathy. TCR beta CDR3 region amplification was performed from RNA transcripts. Initially, a first-round RT-PCR of the TCR CDR3 employed the HTBI primer set. TCRdb passed the multiplex PCR reads through MiXCR, listing each CDR3 protein once. The table records 500,000 to 650,000 distinct CDR3 sequences, approximately 15% of them present only once. Specimen: blood. These receptors were obtained from a woman aged 35 to 49 with Graves' hyperthyroidism.

The sample holds a few counts of this clonotype. The chain is built from TRBV20-1 and TRBJ2-7; D possibly corresponds to TRBD2 (6 bases). V lost 4 bases and J lost 2, with 15 bases in between. CDR1 is DFQATT and CDR2 is SNEGSKA in the germline V gene (reference sequence). The CDR3 sequence is 14 residues long. CDR3 DNA sequence: TGCAGTGCTACCCCTACGGAGGGGCCCTACGAGCAGTACTTC. This sequence encodes CSATPTEGPYEQYF.

In this sample, this clonotype turned up many times. The V and J genes are TRBV28 and TRBJ1-1, with D perhaps matching TRBD1 (5 bases). Deletions cut 2 bases from V and 0 bases from J, with 10 bases between. Per germline, CDR1 MDHEN and CDR2 SYDVKM. The CDR3 is 15 residues long. CDR3: CASSLVTGLNTEAFF. The CDR3 bases are TGTGCCAGCAGTTTAGTAACAGGTTTGAACACTGAAGCTTTCTTT.